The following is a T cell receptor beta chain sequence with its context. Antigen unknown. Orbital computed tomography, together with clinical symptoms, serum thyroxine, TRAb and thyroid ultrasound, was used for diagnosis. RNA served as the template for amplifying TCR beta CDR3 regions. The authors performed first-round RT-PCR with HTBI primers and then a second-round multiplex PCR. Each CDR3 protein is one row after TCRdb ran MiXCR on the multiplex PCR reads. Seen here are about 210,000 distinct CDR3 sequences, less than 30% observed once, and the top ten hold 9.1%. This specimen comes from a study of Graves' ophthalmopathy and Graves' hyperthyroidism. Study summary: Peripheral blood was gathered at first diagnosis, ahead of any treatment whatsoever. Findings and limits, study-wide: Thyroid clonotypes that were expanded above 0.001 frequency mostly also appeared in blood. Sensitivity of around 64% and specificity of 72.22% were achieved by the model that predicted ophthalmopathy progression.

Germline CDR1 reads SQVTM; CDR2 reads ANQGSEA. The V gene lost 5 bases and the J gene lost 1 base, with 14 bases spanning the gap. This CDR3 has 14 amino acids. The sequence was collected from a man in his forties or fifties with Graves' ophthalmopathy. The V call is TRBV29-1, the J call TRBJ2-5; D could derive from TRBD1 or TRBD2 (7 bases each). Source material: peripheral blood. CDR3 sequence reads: CSVHAGGAQETQYF. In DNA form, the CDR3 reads TGCAGCGTTCACGCAGGGGGGGCCCAAGAGACCCAGTACTTC.